These T cell receptor beta chains were read from a single sample in a study of T cell responses to AZD1222 COVID-19 vaccine. Assay: immunoSEQ multiplex PCR; the TCRdb copy retains only in-frame clones and omits some. The data show about 140,000 clones, with roughly nine tenths seen just once and 3% to 3.5% held by the top ten. The source material was peripheral blood, sampled on day 0 of AZD1222 vaccination. Receptor source: an adult in good health. The CDR3 runs from the conserved cysteine through the conserved F or W. The order of the fields is V gene, D gene, clone size, J gene, CDR3 DNA, CDR3 protein. The D gene is left open where the match is weak. Size tells how often a clone was seen (once, few, many) or the class of an expanded clone, and some rows leave it out.

TRBV12-3/TRBV12-4	NA	NA	TRBJ2-5	TGTGCCAGTGCGGGACAGTTCCAAGAGACCCAGTACTTC	CASAGQFQETQYF
TRBV9	NA	NA	TRBJ1-3	TGTGCCAGCAGCGTAGGTGCTGCCTCTGGAAACACCATATATTTT	CASSVGAASGNTIYF
TRBV3-1/TRBV3-2	NA	NA	TRBJ1-6	TGTGCCAGCAGCCAAGATGTAGGGCTAGGTACAATGACCCATAATTCACCCCTCCACTTT	CASSQDVGLGTMTHNSPLHF
TRBV7-2	TRBD1	NA	TRBJ2-1	TGTGCCAGCAGCTTAGGGCAGGGGGCTAAGAATGAGCAGTTCTTC	CASSLGQGAKNEQFF
TRBV7-2	NA	NA	TRBJ2-7	TGTGCCAGCAGCTTAGCGGGCCTATCACTCCACCGGGAGCAGTACTTC	CASSLAGLSLHREQYF
TRBV27	NA	NA	TRBJ2-1	TGTGCCAGCGAGGGGTATAGCGGAAGCTCCTACAATGAGCAGTTCTTC	CASEGYSGSSYNEQFF
TRBV19	NA	NA	TRBJ1-5	NA	CASTSGGAGNQPQHF
TRBV5-1	TRBD1	NA	TRBJ1-1	TGCGCCAGCAGCTCGGGACAGTTGAACACTGAAGCTTTCTTT	CASSSGQLNTEAFF
TRBV5-1	NA	NA	TRBJ2-6	TGCGCCAGCAGCTTGCGTCAGGGTAACTCTGGGGCCAACGTCCTGACTTTC	CASSLRQGNSGANVLTF
TRBV7-2	NA	NA	TRBJ2-7	TGTGCCAGCAGCCAAACCCTGGGCGAGCAGTACTTC	CASSQTLGEQYF
TRBV7-8	TRBD1	NA	TRBJ1-1	TGTGCCAGCAGCTACGGACAGGAAAACACTGAAGCTTTCTTT	CASSYGQENTEAFF
TRBV9	TRBD2	few	TRBJ2-2	TGTGCCAGCAGCGTAGGACTAGCGTCGACCACCGGGGAGCTGTTTTTT	CASSVGLASTTGELFF
TRBV7-2	TRBD1	NA	TRBJ2-5	TGTGCCAGCAGCTTTCGATCCATACGGACAGGGGGGACGCAAGAGACCCAGTACTTC	CASSFRSIRTGGTQETQYF